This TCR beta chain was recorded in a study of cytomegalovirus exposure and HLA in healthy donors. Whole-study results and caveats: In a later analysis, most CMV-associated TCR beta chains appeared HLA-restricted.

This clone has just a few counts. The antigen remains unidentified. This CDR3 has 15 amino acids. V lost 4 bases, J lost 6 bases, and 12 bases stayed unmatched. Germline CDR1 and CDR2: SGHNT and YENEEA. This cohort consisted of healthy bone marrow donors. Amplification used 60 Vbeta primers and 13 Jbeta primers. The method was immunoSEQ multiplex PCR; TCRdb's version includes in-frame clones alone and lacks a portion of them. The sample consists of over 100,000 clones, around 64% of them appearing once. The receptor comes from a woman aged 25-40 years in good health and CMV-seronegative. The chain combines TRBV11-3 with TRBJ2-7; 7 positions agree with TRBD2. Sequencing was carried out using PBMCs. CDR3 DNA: TGTGCCAGCAGCTACGCCAGCGGGGTTTGGAGCGAGCAGTACTTC. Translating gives CASSYASGVWSEQYF.